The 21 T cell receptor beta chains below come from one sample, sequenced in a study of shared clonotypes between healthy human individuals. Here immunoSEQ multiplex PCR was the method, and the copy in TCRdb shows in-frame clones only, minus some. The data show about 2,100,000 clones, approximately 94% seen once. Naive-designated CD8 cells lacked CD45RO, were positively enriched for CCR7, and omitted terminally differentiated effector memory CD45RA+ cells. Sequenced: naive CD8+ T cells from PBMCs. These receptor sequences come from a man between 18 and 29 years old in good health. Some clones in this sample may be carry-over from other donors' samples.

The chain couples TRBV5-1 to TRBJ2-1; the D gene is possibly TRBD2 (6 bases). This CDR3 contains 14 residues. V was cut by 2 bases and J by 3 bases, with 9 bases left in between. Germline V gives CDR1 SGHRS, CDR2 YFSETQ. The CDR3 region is CASSFGEVYNEQFF. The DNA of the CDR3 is TGCGCCAGCAGCTTTGGGGAGGTCTACAATGAGCAGTTCTTC.

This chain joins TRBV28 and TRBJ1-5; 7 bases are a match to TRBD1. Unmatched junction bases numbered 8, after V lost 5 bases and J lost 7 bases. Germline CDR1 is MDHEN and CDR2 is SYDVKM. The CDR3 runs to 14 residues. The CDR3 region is CASSMGQLGQPQHF. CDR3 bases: TGTGCCAGCAGTATGGGACAGCTCGGACAGCCCCAGCATTTT.

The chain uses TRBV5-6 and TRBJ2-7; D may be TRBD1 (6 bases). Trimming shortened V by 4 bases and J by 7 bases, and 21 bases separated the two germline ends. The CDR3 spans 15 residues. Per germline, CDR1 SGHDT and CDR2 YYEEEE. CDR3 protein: CASSPAGTPVEEQYF. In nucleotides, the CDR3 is TGTGCCAGCAGCCCAGCCGGGACACCAGTCGAGGAGCAGTACTTC.

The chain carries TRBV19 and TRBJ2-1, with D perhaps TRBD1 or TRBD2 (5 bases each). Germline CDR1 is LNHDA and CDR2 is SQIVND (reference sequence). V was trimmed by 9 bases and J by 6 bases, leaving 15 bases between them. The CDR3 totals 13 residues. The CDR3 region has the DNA TGTGCCAGCCGGGACCCGGCAGGCAATGAGCAGTTCTTC. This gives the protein CASRDPAGNEQFF.

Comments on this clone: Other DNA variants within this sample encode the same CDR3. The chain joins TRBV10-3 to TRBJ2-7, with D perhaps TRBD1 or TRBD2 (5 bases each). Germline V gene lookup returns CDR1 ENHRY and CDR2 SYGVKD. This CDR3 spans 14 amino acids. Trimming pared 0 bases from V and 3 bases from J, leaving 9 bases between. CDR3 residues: CAISESAGSYEQYF. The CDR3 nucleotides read TGTGCCATCAGTGAGTCGGCAGGGAGCTACGAGCAGTACTTC.

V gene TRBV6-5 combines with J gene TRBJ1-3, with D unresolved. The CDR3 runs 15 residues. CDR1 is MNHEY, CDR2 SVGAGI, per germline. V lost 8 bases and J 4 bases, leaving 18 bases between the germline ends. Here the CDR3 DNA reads TGTGCCAGCCAGTTATCATCAACCGTGGGAAACACCATATATTTT. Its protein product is CASQLSSTVGNTIYF.

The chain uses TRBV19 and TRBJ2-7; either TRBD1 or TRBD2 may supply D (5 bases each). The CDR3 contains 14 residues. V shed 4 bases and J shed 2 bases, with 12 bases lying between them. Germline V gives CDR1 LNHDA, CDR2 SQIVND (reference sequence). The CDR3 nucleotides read TGTGCCAGTAGTAGACGGGGACGGACCTACGAGCAGTACTTC. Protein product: CASSRRGRTYEQYF.

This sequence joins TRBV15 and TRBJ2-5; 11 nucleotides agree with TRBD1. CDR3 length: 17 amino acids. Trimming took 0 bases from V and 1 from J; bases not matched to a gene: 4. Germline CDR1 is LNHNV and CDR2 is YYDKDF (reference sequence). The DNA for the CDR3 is TGTGCCACCAGCAGAGATTCCGGGACAGGGGGCCAAGAGACCCAGTACTTC. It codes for CATSRDSGTGGQETQYF.

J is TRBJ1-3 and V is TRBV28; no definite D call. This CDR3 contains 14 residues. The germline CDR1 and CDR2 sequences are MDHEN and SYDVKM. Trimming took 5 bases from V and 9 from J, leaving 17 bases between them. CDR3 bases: TGTGCCAGCAGTCCCTCCTCCATTAGTAGCACCATATATTTT. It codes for CASSPSSISSTIYF.

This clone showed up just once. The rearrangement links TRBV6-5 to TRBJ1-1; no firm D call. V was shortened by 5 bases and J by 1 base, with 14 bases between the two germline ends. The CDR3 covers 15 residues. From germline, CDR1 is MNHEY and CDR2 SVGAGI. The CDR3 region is CASSVVLAQNTEAFF. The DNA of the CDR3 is TGTGCCAGCAGTGTAGTACTCGCCCAGAACACTGAAGCTTTCTTT.

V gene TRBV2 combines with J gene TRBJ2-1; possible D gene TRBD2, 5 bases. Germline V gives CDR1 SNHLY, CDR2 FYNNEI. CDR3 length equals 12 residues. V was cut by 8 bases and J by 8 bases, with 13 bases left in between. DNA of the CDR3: TGTGCCAGCGGGTCGGGGATTCATGAGCAGTTCTTC. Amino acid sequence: CASGSGIHEQFF.

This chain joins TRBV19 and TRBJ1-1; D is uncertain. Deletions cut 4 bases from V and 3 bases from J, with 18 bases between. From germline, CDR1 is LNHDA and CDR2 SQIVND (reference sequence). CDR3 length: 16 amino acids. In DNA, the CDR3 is TGTGCCAGTAGTACAATAAAAGGTCGGTTGGACACTGAAGCTTTCTTT. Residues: CASSTIKGRLDTEAFF.

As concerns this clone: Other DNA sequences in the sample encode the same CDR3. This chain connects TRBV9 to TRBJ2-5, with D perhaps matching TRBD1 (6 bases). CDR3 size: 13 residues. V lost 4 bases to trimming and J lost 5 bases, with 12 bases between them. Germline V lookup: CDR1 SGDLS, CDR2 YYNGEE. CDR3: CASSPDRRETQYF. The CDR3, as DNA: TGTGCCAGCAGCCCCGACAGGCGGGAGACCCAGTACTTC.

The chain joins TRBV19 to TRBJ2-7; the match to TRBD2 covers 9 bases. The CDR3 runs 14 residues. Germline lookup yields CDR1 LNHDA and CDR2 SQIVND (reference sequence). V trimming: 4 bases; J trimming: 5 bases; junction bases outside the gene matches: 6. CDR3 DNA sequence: TGTGCCAGTAGTAGCAGACTAGCGGCTAACGAGCAGTACTTC. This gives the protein CASSSRLAANEQYF.

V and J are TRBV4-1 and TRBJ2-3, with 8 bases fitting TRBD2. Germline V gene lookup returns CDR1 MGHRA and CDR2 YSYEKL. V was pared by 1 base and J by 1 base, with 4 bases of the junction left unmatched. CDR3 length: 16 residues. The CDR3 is CASSQGTSPRTDTQYF. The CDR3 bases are TGCGCCAGCAGCCAAGGGACTAGCCCACGCACAGATACGCAGTATTTT.

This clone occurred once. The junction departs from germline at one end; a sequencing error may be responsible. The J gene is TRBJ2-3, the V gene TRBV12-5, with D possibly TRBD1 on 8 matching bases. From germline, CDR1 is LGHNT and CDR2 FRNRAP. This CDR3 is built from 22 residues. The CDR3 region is CASGLVLSGRGLAGVDTDTQYF. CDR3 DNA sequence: TGTGCTAGTGGCTTGGTACTCTCGGGCAGGGGGCTCGCGGGAGTCGACACAGATACGCAGTATTTT.

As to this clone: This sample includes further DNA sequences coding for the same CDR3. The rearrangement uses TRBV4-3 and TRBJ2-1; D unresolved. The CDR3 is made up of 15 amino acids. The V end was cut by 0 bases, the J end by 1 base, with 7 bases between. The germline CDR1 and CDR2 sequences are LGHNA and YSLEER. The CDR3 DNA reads TGCGCCAGCAGCCAAGATAGGCGGTCCTACAATGAGCAGTTCTTC. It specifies CASSQDRRSYNEQFF.

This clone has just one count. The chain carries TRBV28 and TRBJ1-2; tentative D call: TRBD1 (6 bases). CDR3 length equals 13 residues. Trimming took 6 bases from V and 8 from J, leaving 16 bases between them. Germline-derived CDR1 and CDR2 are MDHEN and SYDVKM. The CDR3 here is CASRYGTSGGYTF. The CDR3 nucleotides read TGTGCCAGCAGGTACGGGACATCAGGGGGCTACACCTTC.

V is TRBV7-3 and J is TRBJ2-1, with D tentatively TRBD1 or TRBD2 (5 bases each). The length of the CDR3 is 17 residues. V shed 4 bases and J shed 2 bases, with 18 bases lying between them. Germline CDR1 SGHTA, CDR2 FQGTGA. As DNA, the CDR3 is TGTGCCAGCAGCTCCGGAGGACCCCGGGACGCCTACAATGAGCAGTTCTTC. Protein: CASSSGGPRDAYNEQFF.

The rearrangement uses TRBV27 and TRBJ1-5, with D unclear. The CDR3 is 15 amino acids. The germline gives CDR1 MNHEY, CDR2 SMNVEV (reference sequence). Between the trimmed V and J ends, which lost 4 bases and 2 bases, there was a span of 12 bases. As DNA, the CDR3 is TGTGCCAGCAGTTCAGGAGTTTGGGGCAATCAGCCCCAGCATTTT. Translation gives CASSSGVWGNQPQHF.

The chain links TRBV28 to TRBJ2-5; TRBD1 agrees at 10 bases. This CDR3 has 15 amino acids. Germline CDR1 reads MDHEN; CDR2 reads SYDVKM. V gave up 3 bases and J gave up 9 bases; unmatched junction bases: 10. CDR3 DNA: TGTGCCAGCAGTTTTTACGTCCCCGGGACAGGGGCCCAGTACTTC. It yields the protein CASSFYVPGTGAQYF.